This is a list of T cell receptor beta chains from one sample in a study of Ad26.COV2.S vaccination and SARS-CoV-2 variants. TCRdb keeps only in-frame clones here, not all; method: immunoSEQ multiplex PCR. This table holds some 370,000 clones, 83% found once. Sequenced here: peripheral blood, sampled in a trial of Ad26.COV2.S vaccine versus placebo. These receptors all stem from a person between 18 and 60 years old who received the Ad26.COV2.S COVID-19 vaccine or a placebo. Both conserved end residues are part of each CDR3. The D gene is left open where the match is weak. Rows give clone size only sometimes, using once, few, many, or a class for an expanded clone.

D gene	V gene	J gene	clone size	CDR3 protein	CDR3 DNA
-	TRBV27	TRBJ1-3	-	CASEKILFSGNTIYF	TGTGCCAGCGAAAAGATTCTGTTCTCTGGAAACACCATATATTTT
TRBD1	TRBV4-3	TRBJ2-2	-	CASSPTTGGGTGELFF	TGCGCCAGCAGCCCAACTACAGGGGGCGGGACCGGGGAGCTGTTTTTT
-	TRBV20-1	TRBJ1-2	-	CSATGEGYTF	TGCAGTGCGACTGGAGAAGGCTACACCTTC
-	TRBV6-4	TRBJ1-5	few	CASSWDGNQPQHF	TGTGCCAGTTCCTGGGACGGCAATCAGCCCCAGCATTTT
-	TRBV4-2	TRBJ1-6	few	CASSPSSSSPLHF	TGTGCCAGCAGCCCAAGTAGTTCCTCACCCCTCCACTTT
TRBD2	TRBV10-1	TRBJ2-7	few	CASSDLAGSGNYEQYF	TGCGCCAGCAGTGACCTAGCGGGATCGGGGAACTACGAGCAGTACTTC
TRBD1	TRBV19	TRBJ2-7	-	CASSIVPRQGASSEQYF	TGTGCCAGTAGTATAGTCCCGAGACAGGGGGCAAGCAGCGAGCAGTACTTC
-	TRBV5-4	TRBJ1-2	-	CASSLALPVPWYGYTF	TGTGCCAGCAGCTTGGCCCTCCCGGTGCCTTGGTATGGCTACACCTTC
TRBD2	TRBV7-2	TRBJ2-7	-	CASSRRGGQTGYEQYF	TGTGCCAGCAGCCGTCGGGGGGGTCAGACAGGCTACGAGCAGTACTTC
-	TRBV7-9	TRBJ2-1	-	CASSFLGLSSYNEQFF	TGTGCCAGCAGCTTCCTTGGGCTTTCCTCCTACAATGAGCAGTTCTTC
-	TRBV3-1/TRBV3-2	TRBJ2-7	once	CASQYQFFSYYEQYF	TGTGCCAGCCAATATCAATTCTTCAGTTATTACGAGCAGTACTTC
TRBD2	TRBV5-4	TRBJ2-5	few	CASSLLAGETQYF	TGTGCCAGCAGCTTGCTAGCGGGGGAGACCCAGTACTTC
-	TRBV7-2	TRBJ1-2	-	CASSSTGRNYGYTF	TGTGCCAGCAGCTCTACAGGGCGGAACTATGGCTACACCTTC
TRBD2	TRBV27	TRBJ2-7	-	CASSSGGAGYEQYF	TGTGCCAGCAGTTCCGGGGGGGCCGGGTACGAGCAGTACTTC
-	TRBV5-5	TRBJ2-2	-	CASSLVPEDFTGELFF	TGTGCCAGCAGCCTGGTGCCCGAAGATTTCACCGGGGAGCTGTTTTTT
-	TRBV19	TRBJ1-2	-	CASRDSLYGYTF	TGTGCCAGTAGAGATAGCCTCTATGGCTACACCTTC
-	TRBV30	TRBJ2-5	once	CAWSVAGAPQYF	TGTGCCTGGAGTGTAGCGGGTGCCCCCCAGTACTTC
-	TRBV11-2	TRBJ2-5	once	CASSLEIGVAQYF	TGTGCCAGCAGCTTAGAGATCGGGGTGGCCCAGTACTTC
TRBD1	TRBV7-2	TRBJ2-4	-	CASSLTAGQGNIQYF	TGTGCCAGCAGCTTAACCGCGGGACAGGGAAACATTCAGTACTTC
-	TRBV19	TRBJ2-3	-	CASSGHRDTQYF	TGTGCCAGTAGTGGCCATAGAGATACGCAGTATTTT
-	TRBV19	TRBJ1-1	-	CASSIQGGDRAFF	TGTGCCAGTAGTATCCAGGGAGGTGATCGAGCTTTCTTT
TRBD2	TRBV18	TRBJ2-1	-	CASSPPSSGRSGEQFF	TGTGCCAGCTCACCACCGTCTAGCGGGAGAAGTGGTGAGCAGTTCTTC
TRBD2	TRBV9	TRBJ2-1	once	CASSARLASEQFF	TGTGCCAGCAGCGCCCGACTAGCAAGCGAGCAGTTCTTC
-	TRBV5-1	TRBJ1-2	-	CASSLDSGFRGYTF	TGCGCCAGCAGCTTGGATTCGGGGTTCCGAGGCTACACCTTC
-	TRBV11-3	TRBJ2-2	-	CASSPRRGAIEGGELFF	TGTGCCAGCAGCCCCCGTCGGGGGGCAATTGAAGGCGGGGAGCTGTTTTTT
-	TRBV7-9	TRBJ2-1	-	CASSLIAASGNEQFF	TGTGCCAGCAGCTTAATAGCGGCCTCGGGGAATGAGCAGTTCTTC